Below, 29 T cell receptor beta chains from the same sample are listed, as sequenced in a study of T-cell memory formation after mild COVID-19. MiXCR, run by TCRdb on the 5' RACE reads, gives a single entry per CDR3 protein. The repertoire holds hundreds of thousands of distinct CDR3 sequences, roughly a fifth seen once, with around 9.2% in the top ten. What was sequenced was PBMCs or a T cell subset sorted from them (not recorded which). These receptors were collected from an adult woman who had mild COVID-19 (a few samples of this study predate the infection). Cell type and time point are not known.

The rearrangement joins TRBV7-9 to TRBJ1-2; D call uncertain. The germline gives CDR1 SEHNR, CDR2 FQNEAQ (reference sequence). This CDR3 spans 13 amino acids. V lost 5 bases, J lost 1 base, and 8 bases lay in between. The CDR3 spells CASSHNDNYGYTF. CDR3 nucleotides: TGTGCCAGCAGCCATAACGATAACTATGGCTACACCTTC.

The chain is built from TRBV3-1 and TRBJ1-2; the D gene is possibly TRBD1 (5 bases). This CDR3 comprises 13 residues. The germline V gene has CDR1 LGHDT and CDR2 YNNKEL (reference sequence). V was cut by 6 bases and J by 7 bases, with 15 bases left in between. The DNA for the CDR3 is TGTGCCAGCAGTACAATGACAGCGCGTGGCTACACCTTC. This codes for CASSTMTARGYTF.

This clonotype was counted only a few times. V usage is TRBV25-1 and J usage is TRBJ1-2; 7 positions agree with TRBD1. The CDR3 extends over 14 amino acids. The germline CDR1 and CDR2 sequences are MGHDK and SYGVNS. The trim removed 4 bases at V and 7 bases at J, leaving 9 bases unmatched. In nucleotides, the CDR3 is TGTGCCAGCAGTGCCCAACAGGGGTTGGGTGGCTACACCTTC. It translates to CASSAQQGLGGYTF.

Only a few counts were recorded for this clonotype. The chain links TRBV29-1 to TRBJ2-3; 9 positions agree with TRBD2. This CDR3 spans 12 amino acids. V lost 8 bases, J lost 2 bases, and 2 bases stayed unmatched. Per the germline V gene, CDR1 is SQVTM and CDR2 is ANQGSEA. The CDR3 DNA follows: TGCAGCTTAGCGGGAGCCACAGATACGCAGTATTTT. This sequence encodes CSLAGATDTQYF.

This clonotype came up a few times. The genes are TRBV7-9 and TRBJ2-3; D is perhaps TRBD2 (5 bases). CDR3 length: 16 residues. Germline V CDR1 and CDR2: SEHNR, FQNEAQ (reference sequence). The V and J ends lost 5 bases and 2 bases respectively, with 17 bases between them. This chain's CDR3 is CASSPTGRGLTDTQYF. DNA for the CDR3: TGTGCCAGCAGCCCAACCGGTCGCGGGCTCACAGATACGCAGTATTTT. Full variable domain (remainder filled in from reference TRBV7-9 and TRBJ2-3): DTGVSQNPRHKITKRGQNVTFRCDPISEHNRLYWYRQTLGQGPEFLTYFQNEAQLEKSRLLSDRFSAERPKGSFSTLEIQRTEQGDSAMYLCASSPTGRGLTDTQYFGPGTRLTVL.

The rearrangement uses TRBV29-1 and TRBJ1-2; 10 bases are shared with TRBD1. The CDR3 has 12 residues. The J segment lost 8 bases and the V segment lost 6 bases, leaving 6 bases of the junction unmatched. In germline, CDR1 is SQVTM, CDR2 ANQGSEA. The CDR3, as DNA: TGCAGCGTCGGGGGGACAGGGGCCGGCTACACCTTC. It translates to CSVGGTGAGYTF.

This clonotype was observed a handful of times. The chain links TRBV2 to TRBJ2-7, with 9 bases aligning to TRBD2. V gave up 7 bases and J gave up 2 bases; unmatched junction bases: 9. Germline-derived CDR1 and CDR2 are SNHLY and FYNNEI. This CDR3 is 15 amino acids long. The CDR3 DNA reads TGTGCCAGCAACCGGGCGAGACTAGCGGCCTACGAGCAGTACTTC. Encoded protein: CASNRARLAAYEQYF.

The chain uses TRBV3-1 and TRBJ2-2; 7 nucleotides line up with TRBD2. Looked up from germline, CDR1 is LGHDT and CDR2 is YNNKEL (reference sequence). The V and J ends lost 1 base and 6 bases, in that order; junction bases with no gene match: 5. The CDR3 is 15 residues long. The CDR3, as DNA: TGTGCCAGCAGCCAAGGGGGTAGCGGGCCCGGGGAGCTGTTTTTT. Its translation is CASSQGGSGPGELFF.

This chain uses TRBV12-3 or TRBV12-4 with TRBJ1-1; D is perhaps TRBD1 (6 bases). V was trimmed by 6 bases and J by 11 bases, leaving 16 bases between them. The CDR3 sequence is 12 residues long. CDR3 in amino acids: CASSLGGRQAFF. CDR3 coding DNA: TGTGCCAGCAGCCTTGGGGGCCGGCAGGCTTTCTTT.

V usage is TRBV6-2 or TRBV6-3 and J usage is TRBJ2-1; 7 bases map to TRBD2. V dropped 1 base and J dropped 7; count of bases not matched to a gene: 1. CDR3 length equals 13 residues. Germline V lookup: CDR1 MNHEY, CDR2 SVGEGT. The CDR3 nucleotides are TGTGCCAGCAGTTACTGGGGAGGGAATGAGCAGTTCTTC. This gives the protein CASSYWGGNEQFF.

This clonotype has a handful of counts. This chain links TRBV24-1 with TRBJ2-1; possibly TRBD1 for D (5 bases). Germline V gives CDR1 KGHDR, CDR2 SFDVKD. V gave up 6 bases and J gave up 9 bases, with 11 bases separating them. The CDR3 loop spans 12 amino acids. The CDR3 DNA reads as TGTGCCACCAGTCAGCAGGGTCGTGAGCAGTTCTTC. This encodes CATSQQGREQFF.

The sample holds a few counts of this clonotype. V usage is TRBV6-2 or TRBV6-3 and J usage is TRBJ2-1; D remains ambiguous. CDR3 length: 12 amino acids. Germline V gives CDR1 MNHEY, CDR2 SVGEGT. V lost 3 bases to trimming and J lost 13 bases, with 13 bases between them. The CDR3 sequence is CASSYYPQAQFF. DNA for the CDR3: TGTGCCAGCAGTTATTACCCCCAGGCCCAGTTCTTC.

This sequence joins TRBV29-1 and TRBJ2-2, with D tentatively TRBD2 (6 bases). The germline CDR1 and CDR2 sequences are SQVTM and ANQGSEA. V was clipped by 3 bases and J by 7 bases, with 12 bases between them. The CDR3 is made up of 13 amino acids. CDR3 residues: CSVELAEGGELFF. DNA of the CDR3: TGCAGCGTTGAGCTCGCGGAGGGCGGGGAGCTGTTTTTT.

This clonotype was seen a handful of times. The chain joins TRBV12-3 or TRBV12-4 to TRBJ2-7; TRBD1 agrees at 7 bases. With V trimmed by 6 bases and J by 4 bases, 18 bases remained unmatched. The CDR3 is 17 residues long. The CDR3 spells CASRPPIRTGAKYEQYF. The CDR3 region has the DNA TGTGCCAGCAGACCCCCGATACGGACAGGAGCGAAATACGAGCAGTACTTC.

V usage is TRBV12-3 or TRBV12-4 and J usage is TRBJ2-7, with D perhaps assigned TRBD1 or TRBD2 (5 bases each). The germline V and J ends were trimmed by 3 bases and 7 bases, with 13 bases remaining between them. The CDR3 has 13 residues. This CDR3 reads CASSFQGRGEQYF. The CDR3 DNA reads TGTGCCAGCAGTTTTCAGGGCCGGGGTGAGCAGTACTTC.

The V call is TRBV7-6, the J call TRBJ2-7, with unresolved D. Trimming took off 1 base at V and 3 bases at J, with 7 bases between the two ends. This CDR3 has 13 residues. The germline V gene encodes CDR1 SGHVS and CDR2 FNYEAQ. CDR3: CASSLDQDYEQYF. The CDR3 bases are TGTGCCAGCAGCTTAGACCAGGACTACGAGCAGTACTTC.

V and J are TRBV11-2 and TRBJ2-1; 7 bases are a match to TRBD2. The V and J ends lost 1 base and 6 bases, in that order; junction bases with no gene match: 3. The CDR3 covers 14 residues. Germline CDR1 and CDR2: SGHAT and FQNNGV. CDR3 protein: CASSLVLAPNEQFF. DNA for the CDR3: TGTGCCAGCAGCTTAGTACTAGCGCCCAATGAGCAGTTCTTC.

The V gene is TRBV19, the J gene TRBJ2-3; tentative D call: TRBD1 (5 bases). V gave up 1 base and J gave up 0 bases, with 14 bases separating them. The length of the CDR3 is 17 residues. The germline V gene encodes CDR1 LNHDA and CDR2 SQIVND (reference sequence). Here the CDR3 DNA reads TGTGCCAGTAGTATAGTGGGGCCGGGCAGTAGCACAGATACGCAGTATTTT. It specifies CASSIVGPGSSTDTQYF.

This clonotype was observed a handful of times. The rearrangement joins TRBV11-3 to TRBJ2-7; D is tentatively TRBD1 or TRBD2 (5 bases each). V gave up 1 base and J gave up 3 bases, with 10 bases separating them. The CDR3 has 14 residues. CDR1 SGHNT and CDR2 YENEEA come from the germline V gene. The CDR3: CASSLGGILYEQYF. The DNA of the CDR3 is TGTGCCAGCAGCTTAGGGGGGATCCTCTACGAGCAGTACTTC.

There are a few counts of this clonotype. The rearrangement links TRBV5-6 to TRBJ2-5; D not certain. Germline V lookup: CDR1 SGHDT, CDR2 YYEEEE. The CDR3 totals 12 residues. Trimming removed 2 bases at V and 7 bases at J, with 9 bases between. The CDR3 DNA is TGTGCCAGCAGCTTTGGGGTGGGGACCCAGTACTTC. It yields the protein CASSFGVGTQYF. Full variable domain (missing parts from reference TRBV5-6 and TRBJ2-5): DAGVTQSPTHLIKTRGQQVTLRCSPKSGHDTVSWYQQALGQGPQFIFQYYEEEERQRGNFPDRFSGHQFPNYSSELNVNALLLGDSALYLCASSFGVGTQYFGPGTRLLVL.

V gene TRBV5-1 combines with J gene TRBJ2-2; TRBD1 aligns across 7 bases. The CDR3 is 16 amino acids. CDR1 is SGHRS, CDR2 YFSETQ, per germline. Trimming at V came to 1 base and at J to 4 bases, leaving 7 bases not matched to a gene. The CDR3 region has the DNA TGCGCCAGCAGCTTGACCGGACAGGCCAGCACCGGGGAGCTGTTTTTT. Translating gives CASSLTGQASTGELFF.

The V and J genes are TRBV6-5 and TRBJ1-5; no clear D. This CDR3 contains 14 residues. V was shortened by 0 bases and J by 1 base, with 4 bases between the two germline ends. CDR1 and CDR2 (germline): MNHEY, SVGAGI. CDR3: CASSYSVSNQPQHF. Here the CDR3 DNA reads TGTGCCAGCAGTTACTCGGTCAGCAATCAGCCCCAGCATTTT.

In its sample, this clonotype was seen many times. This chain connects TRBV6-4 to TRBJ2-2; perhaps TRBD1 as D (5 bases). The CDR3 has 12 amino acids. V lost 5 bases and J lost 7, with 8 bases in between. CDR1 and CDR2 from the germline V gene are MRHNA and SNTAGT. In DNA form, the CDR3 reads TGTGCCAGCAGTTCAGGGTTCGGGGAGCTGTTTTTT. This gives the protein CASSSGFGELFF.

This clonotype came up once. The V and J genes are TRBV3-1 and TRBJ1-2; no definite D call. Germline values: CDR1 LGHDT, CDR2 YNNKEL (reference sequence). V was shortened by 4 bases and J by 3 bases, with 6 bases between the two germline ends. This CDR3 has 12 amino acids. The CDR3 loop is CASSPSYYGYTF. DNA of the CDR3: TGTGCCAGCAGCCCTTCTTACTATGGCTACACCTTC. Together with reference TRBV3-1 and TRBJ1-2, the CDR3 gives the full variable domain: DTAVSQTPKYLVTQMGNDKSIKCEQNLGHDTMYWYKQDSKKFLKIMFSYNNKELIINETVPNRFSPKSPDKAHLNLHINSLELGDSAVYFCASSPSYYGYTFGSGTRLTVV.

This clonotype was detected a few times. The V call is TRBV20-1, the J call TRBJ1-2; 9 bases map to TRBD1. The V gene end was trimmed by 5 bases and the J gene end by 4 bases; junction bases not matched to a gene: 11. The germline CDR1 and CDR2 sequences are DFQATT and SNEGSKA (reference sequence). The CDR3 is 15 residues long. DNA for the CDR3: TGCAGTGCTGGGGGGACAGGGCCATGGTCCTATGGCTACACCTTC. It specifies CSAGGTGPWSYGYTF.

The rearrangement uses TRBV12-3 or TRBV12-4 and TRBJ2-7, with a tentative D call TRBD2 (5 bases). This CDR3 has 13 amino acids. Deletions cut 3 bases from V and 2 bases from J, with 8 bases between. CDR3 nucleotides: TGTGCCAGCAGTTTGGAGGAGACCTACGAGCAGTACTTC. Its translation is CASSLEETYEQYF.

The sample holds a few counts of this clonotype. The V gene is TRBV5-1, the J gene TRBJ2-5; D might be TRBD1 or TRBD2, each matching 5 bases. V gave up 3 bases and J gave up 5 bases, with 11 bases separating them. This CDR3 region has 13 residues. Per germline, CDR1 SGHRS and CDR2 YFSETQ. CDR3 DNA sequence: TGCGCCAGCAGCTGGGGGAAGGGGGAGACCCAGTACTTC. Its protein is CASSWGKGETQYF.

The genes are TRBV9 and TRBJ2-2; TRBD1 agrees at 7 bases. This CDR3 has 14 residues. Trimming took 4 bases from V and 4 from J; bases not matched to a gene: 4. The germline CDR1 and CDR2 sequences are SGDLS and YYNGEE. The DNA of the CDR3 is TGTGCCAGCAGCCCAGGGACAGCCACCGGGGAGCTGTTTTTT. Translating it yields CASSPGTATGELFF.

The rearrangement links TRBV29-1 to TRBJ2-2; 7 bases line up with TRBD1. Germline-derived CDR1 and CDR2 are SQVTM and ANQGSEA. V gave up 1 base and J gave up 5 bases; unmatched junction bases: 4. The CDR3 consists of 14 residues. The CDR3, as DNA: TGCAGCGTTGAAGGGCCCAGGGGGACCGGGGAGCTGTTTTTT. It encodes CSVEGPRGTGELFF.